What follows is one TCR beta chain and its context. Its cognate antigen has yet to be identified. There are no base qualities to consult, and no much larger clone falls within one base. V is clipped by 2 bases and J by 3 bases, and the sequence between their germline boundaries is 22 bases long. CDR1 MNHNS and CDR2 SASEGT are derived from the germline V gene. From its cysteine to its phenylalanine, the CDR3 spans 19 amino acids. Only the CDR3 DNA is retained, 57 bases long and in frame from the first base. Total RNA and DNA were co-extracted from about 19-30 mg of bulk tissue with the AllPrep DNA/RNA mini kit, without cell sorting. Roughly five patients with histopathologically diagnosed primary liver carcinoma underwent surgical resection in China between November 2015 and 2016. At the time of sampling, the patients had chronic HBV infection and had not received any treatment. Each tumor was sampled at five spatially separated regions: the tumor centre plus the superior, inferior, left-lateral and right-lateral poles. According to histology, viable tumor cells made up more than 75% of every tumor sample. Pieces of fresh tumor and adjacent tissue were cut in half, with one half kept in RNAlater at -80 degrees C and the other half sent for histology.

These data belong to a study of tumor-infiltrating lymphocytes in primary liver carcinoma (TCRdb year 2017). Regarding the complete study: Hepatocellular carcinoma (four) or combined HCC and intrahepatic cholangiocarcinoma (one) was present in the five patients, who were three men and two women aged 30 to 69 years. Tumors of the five patients were stage T1-T3 N0M0 with maximum diameters of roughly 4.2 to 11 cm. Roughly 3.5 to 7.5 million productive TCRbeta reads were obtained per sample, and no significant difference in read depth was found between tissue types. TCRbeta repertoire sequencing, expression microarrays and whole-exome sequencing were combined in the study across five regions of each liver tumor, with adjacent normal tissue and blood also included. A total of 35 or so specimens from 5 patients underwent TCRbeta repertoire sequencing, comprising some 25 tumor regions, 5 adjacent noncancerous liver tissues and 5 peripheral blood samples. To link TCRbeta repertoire diversity with the local molecular phenotype, the approximately 23 tumor region samples were profiled using Agilent mRNA microarrays. High reproducibility was observed for the technical replicate repertoires, with mean shared-clone rates approximately 0.9 and correlation coefficients above 0.95. Results and caveats for the whole study, not just this receptor: Comparison of CD4+ and CD8+ T cell repertoires was precluded by the use of bulk unsorted samples. Repertoire overlap was found to be higher between tumor regions (mean around 36%) than between tumor-adjacent (roughly 17%) or tumor-blood (14%) pairs, consistent with antigen-driven expansion. Only the TCR beta chain was sequenced, which likely underestimates true repertoire diversity because unpaired alpha chains were not captured. The study included only four to six patients, and the authors note findings should be validated in a larger study. Just about 7.5-24% of top clones turned up in all five regions of a tumor, which suggests spatial heterogeneity among tumor-infiltrating T cells. Compared with blood, tumors had a significantly larger share of the repertoire taken up by the top 250 clones (p = 0.039).

TCRbeta-specific cDNA was reverse-transcribed from about 0.45 ug total RNA using a constant-region primer and ProtoScript II reverse transcriptase. The TCRbeta libraries were prepared through three rounds of nested multiplex PCR following a slightly modified ARM-PCR procedure. Multiplex TRBV1-TRBV30 forward primers and a Cbeta reverse primer were used in the first two PCR rounds, each of which was run for around 9 cycles. Sample barcodes and Illumina adapters were added in a final 25-cycle PCR with Deep VentR polymerase. Before sequencing, amplicons of 200-500 bp were gel-purified using a QIAquick gel extraction kit. TCRbeta amplicons were sequenced on an Illumina HiSeq 2500 with 250-bp paired-end reads. The study's own analysis went as follows. Reads were quality-trimmed with Trimmomatic v0.33, and paired reads were merged with FLASH v1.2.11 to recover full CDR3 sequences. V, D and J germline segments were assigned to the rearranged TCRbeta sequences by MiGEC v1.2.1b. VDJtools v1.0.0 computed clonotype statistics and Shannon-Wiener diversity indices. To reduce sampling bias, subsequent analyses other than the diversity analysis used only the 250 most abundant clonotypes in each sample. In-frame beta chains were kept once TCRdb had trimmed the public reads at Q25 with fastp and called clones with MiXCR. Records with the same CDR3 protein are collapsed into one entry carrying the most frequent genes and DNA. TCRdb, rather than the study authors, made the V and J calls. In this sample the table shows about 20,000 distinct CDR3 sequences, around 79% of which occur a single time. The ten largest clones add up to almost 40% of the sample.

This sequence originates from a woman aged 25 to 39 with primary liver carcinoma and hepatitis B virus infection. The sequencing input was liver tumor tissue from sampling region 4. This specimen's cell subset or site label, per the study, means: tumor region T4, right-lateral pole. Recombination connected TRBV6-1 to TRBJ2-2; the D gene cannot be resolved beyond TRBD1 or TRBD2, each matching 6 bases. The CDR3 amino acid sequence is: CASSETLPGGVAYTGELFF. The DNA sequence is given as TGTGCCAGCAGTGAAACCCTTCCCGGGGGCGTCGCATACACCGGGGAGCTGTTTTTT.